What follows is one T cell receptor (beta chain) and its context. What it binds is unknown. The sample belongs to a study of response to subunit inactivated influenza vaccine. Broader study findings: It was the authors' suggestion that each seasonal influenza vaccination recruits few new T cells.

Germline CDR1 and CDR2: KGHSH and LQKENI. V lost 4 bases and J lost 9; bases outside the gene matches: 6. The CDR3 length is 16 residues. TCRdb itself ran the RT-PCR reads through MiXCR, one entry per CDR3 protein. The repertoire includes under 950,000 distinct CDR3 sequences, about 20% of them detected once, and about 10% sits in the top ten. The sequencing here drew on PBMCs from blood, taken around 5 days after vaccination. The rearrangement joins TRBV18 to TRBJ2-1; TRBD2 matches 16 bases. The sequence was obtained from a man between 50 and 59 years old who received an inactivated influenza vaccine. The CDR3 loop reads CASSQGTSGRAVEQFF. The CDR3 nucleotides read TGTGCCAGCTCACAGGGGACTAGCGGGAGGGCCGTTGAGCAGTTCTTC.